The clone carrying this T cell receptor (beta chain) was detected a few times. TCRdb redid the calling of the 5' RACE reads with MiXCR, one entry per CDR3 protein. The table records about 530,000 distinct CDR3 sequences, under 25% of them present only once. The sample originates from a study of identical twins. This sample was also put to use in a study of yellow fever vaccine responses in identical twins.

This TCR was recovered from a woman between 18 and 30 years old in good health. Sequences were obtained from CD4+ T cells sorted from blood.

Here the CDR3 DNA reads TGTGCCAGCAGCTCCTTCCCGGGGCCCTATGGCTACACCTTC. Amino acid sequence: CASSSFPGPYGYTF. The rearrangement uses TRBV6-1 and TRBJ1-2, with D perhaps TRBD1 (5 bases). Per the germline V gene, CDR1 is MNHNS and CDR2 is SASEGT. The V gene lost 6 bases and the J gene lost 4 bases, with 15 bases spanning the gap. The CDR3 sequence is 14 residues long.